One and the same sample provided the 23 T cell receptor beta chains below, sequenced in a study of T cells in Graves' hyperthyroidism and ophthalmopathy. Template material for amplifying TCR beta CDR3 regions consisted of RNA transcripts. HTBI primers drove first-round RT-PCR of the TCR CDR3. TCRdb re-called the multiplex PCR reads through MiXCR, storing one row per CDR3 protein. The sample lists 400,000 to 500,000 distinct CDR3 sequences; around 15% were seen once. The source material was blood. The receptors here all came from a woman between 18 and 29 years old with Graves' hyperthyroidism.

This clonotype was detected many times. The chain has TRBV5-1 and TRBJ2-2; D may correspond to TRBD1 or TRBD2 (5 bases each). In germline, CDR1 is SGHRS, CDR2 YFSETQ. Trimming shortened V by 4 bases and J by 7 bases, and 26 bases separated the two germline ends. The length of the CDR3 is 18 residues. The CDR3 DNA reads TGCGCCAGCAGCCCAGGAGGTCTCCCAGGGATGGAAGGCGGGGAGCTGTTTTTT. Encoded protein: CASSPGGLPGMEGGELFF. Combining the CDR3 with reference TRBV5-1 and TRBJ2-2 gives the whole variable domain KAGVTQTPRYLIKTRGQQVTLSCSPISGHRSVSWYQQTPGQGLQFLFEYFSETQRNKGNFPGRFSGRQFSNSRSEMNVSTLELGDSALYLCASSPGGLPGMEGGELFFGEGSRLTVL.

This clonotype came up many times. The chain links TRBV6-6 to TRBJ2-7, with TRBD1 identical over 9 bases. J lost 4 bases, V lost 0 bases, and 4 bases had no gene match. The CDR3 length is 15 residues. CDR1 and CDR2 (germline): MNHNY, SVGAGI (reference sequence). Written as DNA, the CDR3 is TGTGCCAGCAGTTACTCCGGGACAGGGACATACGAGCAGTACTTC. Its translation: CASSYSGTGTYEQYF.

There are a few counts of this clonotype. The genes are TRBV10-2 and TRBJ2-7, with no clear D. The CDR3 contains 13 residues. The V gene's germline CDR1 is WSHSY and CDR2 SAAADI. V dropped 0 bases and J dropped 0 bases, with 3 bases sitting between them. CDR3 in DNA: TGCGCCAGCAGTGAGTCCTACTCCTACGAGCAGTACTTC. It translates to CASSESYSYEQYF.

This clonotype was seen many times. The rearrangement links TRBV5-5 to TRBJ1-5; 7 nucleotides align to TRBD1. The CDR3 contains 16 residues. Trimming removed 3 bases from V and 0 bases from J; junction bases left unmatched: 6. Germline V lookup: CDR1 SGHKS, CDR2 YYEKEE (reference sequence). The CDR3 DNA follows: TGTGCCAGCAGCTATGGGACAGCGTATAGCAATCAGCCCCAGCATTTT. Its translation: CASSYGTAYSNQPQHF.

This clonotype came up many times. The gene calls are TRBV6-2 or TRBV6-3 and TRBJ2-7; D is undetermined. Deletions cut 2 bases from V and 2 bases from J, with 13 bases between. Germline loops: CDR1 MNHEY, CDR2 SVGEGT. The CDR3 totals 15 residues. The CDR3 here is CASSYGRTRTYEQYF. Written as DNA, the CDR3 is TGTGCCAGCAGTTACGGGCGGACGCGAACCTACGAGCAGTACTTC.

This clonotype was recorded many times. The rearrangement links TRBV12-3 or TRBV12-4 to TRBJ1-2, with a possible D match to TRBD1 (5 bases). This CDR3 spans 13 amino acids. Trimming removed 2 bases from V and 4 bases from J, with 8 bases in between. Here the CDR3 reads CASSLQGVYGYTF. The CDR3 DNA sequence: TGTGCCAGCAGTTTACAGGGCGTCTATGGCTACACCTTC.

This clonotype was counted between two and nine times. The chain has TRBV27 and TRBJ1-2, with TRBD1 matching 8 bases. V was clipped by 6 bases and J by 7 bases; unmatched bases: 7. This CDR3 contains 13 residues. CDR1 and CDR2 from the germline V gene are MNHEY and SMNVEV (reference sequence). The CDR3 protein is CASSPRGLSGYTF. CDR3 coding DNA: TGTGCCAGCAGCCCCAGGGGGCTGAGTGGCTACACCTTC.

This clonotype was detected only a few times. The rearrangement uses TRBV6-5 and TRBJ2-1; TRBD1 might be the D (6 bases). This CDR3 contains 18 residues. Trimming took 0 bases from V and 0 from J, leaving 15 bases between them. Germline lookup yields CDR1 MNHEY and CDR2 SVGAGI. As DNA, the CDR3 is TGTGCCAGCAGTTACTCAGGCACGACAGGCAGCTCCTACAATGAGCAGTTCTTC. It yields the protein CASSYSGTTGSSYNEQFF.

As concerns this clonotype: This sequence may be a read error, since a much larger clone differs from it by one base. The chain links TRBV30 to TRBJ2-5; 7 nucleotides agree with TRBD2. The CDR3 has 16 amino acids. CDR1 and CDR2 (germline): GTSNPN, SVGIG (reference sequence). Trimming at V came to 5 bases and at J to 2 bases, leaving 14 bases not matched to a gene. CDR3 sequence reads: CAWGPGLVGFQETQYF. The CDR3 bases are TGTGCCTGGGGCCCCGGACTAGTGGGATTTCAAGAGACCCAGTACTTC.

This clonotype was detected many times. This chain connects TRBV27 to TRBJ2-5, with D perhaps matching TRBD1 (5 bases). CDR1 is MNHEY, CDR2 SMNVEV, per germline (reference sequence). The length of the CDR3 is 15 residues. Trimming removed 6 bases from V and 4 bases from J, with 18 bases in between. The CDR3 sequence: CASSLRVGAGETQYF. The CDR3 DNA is TGTGCCAGCAGCTTACGCGTAGGGGCCGGAGAGACCCAGTACTTC.

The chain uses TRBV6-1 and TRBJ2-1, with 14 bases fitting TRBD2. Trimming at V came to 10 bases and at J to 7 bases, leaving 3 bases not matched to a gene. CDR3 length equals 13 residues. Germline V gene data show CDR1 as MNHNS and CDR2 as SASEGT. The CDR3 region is CATGTSGSNEQFF. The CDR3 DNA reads TGTGCCACCGGGACTAGCGGGAGTAATGAGCAGTTCTTC.

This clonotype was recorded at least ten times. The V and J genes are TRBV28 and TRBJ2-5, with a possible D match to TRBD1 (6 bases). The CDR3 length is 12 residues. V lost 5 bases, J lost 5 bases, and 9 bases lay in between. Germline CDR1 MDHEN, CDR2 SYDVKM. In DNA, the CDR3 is TGTGCCAGCAGTCCGAGGGGGGAGACCCAGTACTTC. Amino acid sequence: CASSPRGETQYF.

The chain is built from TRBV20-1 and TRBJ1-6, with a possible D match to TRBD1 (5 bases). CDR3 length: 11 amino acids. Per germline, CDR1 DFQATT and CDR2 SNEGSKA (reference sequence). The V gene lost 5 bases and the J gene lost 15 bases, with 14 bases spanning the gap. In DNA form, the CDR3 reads TGCAGTGCTGCCTACGGGGGAGACCTCCACTTT. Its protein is CSAAYGGDLHF.

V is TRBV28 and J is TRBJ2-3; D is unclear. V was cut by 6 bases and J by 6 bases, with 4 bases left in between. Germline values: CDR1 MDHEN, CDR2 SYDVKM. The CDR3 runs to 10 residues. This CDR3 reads CASRKDTQYF. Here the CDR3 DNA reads TGTGCCAGCAGGAAGGATACGCAGTATTTT.

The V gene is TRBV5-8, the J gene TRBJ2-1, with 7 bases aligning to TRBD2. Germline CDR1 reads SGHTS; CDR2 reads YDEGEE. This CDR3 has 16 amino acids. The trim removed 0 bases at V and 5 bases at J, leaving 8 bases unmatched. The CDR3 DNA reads TGTGCCAGCAGCTTGGACGCGGGAGCTCTCAACAATGAGCAGTTCTTC. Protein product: CASSLDAGALNNEQFF.

CDR3 amino acids: CASSRVRDSPLHF. CDR3 sequence (DNA): TGTGCCAGCAGCCGGGTTAGGGATTCACCCCTCCACTTT. V and J are TRBV12-3 or TRBV12-4 and TRBJ1-6; D is undetermined. The V end lost 6 bases, the J end lost 8 bases, and 11 bases lay between the germline ends. The CDR3 contains 13 residues.

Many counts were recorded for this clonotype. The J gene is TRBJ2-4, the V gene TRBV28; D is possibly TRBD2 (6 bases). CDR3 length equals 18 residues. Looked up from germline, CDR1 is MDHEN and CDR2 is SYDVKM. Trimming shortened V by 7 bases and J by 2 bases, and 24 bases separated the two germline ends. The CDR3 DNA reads TGTGCCAGCAACCCTTATCGAGCGGGCCGACGGACCAAAAACATTCAGTACTTC. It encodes CASNPYRAGRRTKNIQYF.

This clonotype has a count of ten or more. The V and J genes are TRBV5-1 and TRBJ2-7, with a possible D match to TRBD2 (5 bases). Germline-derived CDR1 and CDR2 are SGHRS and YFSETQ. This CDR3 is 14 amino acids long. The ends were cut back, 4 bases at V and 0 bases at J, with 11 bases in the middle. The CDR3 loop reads CASSVGVGSYEQYF. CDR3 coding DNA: TGCGCCAGCAGCGTCGGGGTCGGCTCCTACGAGCAGTACTTC. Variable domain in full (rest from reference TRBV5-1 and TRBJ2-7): KAGVTQTPRYLIKTRGQQVTLSCSPISGHRSVSWYQQTPGQGLQFLFEYFSETQRNKGNFPGRFSGRQFSNSRSEMNVSTLELGDSALYLCASSVGVGSYEQYFGPGTRLTVT.

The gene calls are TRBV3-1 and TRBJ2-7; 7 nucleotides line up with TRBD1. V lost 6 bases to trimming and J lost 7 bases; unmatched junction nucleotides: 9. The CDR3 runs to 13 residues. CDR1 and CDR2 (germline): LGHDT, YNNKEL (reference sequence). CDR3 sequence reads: CASSLQGYGEQYF. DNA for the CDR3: TGTGCCAGCAGTCTACAGGGGTACGGGGAGCAGTACTTC.

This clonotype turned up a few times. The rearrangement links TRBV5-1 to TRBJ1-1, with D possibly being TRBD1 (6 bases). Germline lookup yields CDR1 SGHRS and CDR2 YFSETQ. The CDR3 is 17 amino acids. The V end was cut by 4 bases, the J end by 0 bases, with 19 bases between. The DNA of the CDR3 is TGCGCCAGCAGCCCAGAGGCGGGGGGCGGCTTGAACACTGAAGCTTTCTTT. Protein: CASSPEAGGGLNTEAFF.

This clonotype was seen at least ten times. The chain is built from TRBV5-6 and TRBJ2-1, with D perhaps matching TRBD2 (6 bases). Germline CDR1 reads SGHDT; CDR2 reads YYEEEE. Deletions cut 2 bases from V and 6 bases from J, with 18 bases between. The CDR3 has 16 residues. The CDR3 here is CASSLDPPLASNEQFF. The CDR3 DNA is TGTGCCAGCAGCTTAGATCCCCCCCTAGCGAGCAATGAGCAGTTCTTC.

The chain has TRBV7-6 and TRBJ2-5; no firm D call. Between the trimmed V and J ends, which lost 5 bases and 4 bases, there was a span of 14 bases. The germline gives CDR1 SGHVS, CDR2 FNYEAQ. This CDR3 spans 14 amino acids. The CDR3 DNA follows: TGTGCCAGCAGCCGTTCGGCGTACCGAGAGACCCAGTACTTC. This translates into CASSRSAYRETQYF.

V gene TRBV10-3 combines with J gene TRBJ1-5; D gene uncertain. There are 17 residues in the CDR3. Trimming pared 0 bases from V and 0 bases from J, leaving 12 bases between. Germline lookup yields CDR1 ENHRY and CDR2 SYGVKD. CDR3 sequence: CAISESSTEYSNQPQHF. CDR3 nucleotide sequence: TGTGCCATCAGTGAGTCGTCCACGGAGTATAGCAATCAGCCCCAGCATTTT.